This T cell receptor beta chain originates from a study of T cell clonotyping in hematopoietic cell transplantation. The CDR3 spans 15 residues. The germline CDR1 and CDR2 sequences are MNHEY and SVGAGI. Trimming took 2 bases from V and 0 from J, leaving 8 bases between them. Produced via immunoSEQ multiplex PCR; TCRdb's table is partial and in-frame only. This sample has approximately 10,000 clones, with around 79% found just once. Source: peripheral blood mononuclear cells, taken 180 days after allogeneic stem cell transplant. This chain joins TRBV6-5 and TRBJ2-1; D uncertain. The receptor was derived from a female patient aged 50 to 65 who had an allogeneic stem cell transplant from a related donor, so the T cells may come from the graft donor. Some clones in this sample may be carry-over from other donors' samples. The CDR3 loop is CASSYDPSSYNEQFF. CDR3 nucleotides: TGTGCCAGCAGTTACGACCCGAGCTCCTACAATGAGCAGTTCTTC.